This T cell receptor beta chain was captured in a study of CD8 T cells in ankylosing spondylitis. Study outcomes and limitations: CD8+ by phenotype, disease-linked clones were relatively rare in peripheral blood. The study identified a TCR beta motif of roughly eight highly homologous variants that appeared characteristic of ankylosing spondylitis blood. Significantly higher representation of disease-linked clones was reported for matched ankylosing spondylitis synovial fluid.

This clonotype occurred a few times. Its specificity is unknown. CDR1 DFQATT and CDR2 SNEGSKA come from the germline V gene (reference sequence). This CDR3 has 16 amino acids. Losses at the gene ends were 0 bases for V and 4 bases for J; bases not matched to a gene: 9. Via MiXCR, TCRdb re-called the 5' RACE reads, giving one row per CDR3 protein. The sample lists fewer than 250,000 distinct CDR3 sequences, approximately 16% occurring once. The rearrangement uses TRBV20-1 and TRBJ2-3, with TRBD2 matching over 8 bases. This receptor was taken from a male donor with ankylosing spondylitis. The sequencing input was blood, either unsorted or a sorted T cell fraction (not recorded which). CDR3: CSAREVMVAGPDTQYF. In nucleotides, the CDR3 is TGCAGTGCTAGAGAGGTGATGGTAGCGGGACCAGATACGCAGTATTTT.